This T cell receptor (beta chain) was documented in a study of shared clonotypes between healthy human individuals. Overall study: Aged 18 to 49, the donors were a couple of women and three men.

As originally analysed: ImmunoSEQ sequences covered only the junction and lacked quality scores; filtering therefore differed. Sequencing was performed with immunoSEQ multiplex PCR; in TCRdb, only in-frame clones are kept and a portion is missing. V, J and clone size are taken as reported in that table, and D and trimming were inferred from the DNA itself. Altogether roughly 400,000 clones are present, around 96% being singletons, with the ten largest covering 0.32%. Study outcomes and limitations: Estimated richness was generally greater in naive than memory subsets. Sequencing of the sorted subsets was shown by rarefaction to be incomplete despite large depth.

The CDR3 consists of 14 residues. With V trimmed by 4 bases and J by 5 bases, 9 bases remained unmatched. Looked up from germline, CDR1 is SGHNT and CDR2 is YYREEE (reference sequence). Worth noting for this clone: What it binds is not known.

Sequenced sample: memory CD8+ T cells sorted from blood. This sample's subset: CD45RO+ cells pooled with CCR7-negative TemRA cells. The clonotype originates from a man younger than 45 in good health. The chain couples TRBV5-4 to TRBJ2-7; 7 bases align to TRBD1. The CDR3 DNA is TGTGCCAGCAGCCGGCCGGGACAGTTTCACGAGCAGTACTTC. This encodes CASSRPGQFHEQYF.